The table lists the clone carrying this TCR beta chain with a few counts. What it binds is unknown. V shed 0 bases and J shed 5 bases, with 10 bases lying between them. This CDR3 is built from 13 residues. Germline values: CDR1 SQVTM, CDR2 ANQGSEA. Repertoires were generated with immunoSEQ multiplex PCR, while TCRdb's copy carries only in-frame clones and drops some. The sample contains some 95,000 clones, 67% of which appear only once. This entry belongs to a study of shared clonotypes between healthy human individuals. Study information: Donor composition was a couple of women and a few men, aged 18 to 49.

General study points: Among four donors, approximately 5.4% of naive CD4 clonotypes were found in common.

Sample: memory CD8+ T cells sorted from blood. Subset noted: CD45RO+ cells pooled with CCR7-negative TemRA cells. The genes are TRBV29-1 and TRBJ1-2; D is unclear. This TCR was recovered from a man aged 25-45 years in good health. CDR3 DNA: TGCAGCGTTGAAGAGGGCGGTGGGTATGGCTACACCTTC. It yields the protein CSVEEGGGYGYTF.